This T cell receptor beta chain was retrieved from a study of PD-L1 blockade in urothelial cancer. On the study more broadly: Twenty-five of the 29 patients were men with bladder-origin urothelial cancer.

Germline V gives CDR1 LNHDA, CDR2 SQIVND (reference sequence). V was pared by 4 bases and J by 4 bases, with 8 bases of the junction left unmatched. This CDR3 contains 16 residues. Measured with immunoSEQ multiplex PCR; TCRdb has only the in-frame clones, and not every one. The sample has roughly 100,000 clones, less than 85% seen once. This clone was seen a handful of times. Time point denoted: peripheral blood 6 weeks after treatment start. The receptor's source is a man in his sixties or seventies with urothelial cancer. The gene calls are TRBV19 and TRBJ2-2, with 8 nucleotides matching TRBD1. The source was PBMCs, collected around atezolizumab (anti-PD-L1) treatment. CDR3 coding DNA: TGTGCCAGTAGTAGCGTGTCAGGGGGCGGCACCGGGGAGCTGTTTTTT. Its translation: CASSSVSGGGTGELFF.